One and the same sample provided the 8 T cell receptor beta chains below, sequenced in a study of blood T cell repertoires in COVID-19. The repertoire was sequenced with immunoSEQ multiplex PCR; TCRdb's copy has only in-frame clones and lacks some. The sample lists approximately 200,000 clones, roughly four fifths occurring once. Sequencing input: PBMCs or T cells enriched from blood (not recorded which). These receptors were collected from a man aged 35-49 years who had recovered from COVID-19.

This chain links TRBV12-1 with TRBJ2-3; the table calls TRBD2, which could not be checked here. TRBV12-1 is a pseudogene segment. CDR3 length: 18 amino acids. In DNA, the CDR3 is TGTGCCAGCAGTACTAGCGGTTTAGGGCACTTAAGCACAGATACGCAGTATTTT. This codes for CASSTSGLGHLSTDTQYF.

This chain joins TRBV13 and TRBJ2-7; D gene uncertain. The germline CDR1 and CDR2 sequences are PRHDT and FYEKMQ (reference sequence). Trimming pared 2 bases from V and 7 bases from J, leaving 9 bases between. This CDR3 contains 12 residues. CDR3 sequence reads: CASSLLGEEQYF. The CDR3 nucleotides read TGTGCCAGCAGCTTACTCGGAGAGGAGCAGTACTTC.

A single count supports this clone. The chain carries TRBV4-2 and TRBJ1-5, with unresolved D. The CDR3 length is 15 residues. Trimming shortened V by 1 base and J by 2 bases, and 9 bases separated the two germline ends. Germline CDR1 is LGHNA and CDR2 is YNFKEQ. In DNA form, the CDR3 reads TGTGCCAGCAGCCAAGGGGTAGCGGGCAATCAGCCCCAGCATTTT. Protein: CASSQGVAGNQPQHF.

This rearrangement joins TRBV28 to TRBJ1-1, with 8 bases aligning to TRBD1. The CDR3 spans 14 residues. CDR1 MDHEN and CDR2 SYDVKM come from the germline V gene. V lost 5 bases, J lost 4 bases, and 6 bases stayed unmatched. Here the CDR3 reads CASSQTGTGTEAFF. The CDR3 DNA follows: TGTGCCAGCAGTCAAACCGGGACAGGCACTGAAGCTTTCTTT. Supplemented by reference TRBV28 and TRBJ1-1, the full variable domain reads DVKVTQSSRYLVKRTGEKVFLECVQDMDHENMFWYRQDPGLGLRLIYFSYDVKMKEKGDIPEGYSVSREKKERFSLILESASTNQTSMYLCASSQTGTGTEAFFGQGTRLTVV.

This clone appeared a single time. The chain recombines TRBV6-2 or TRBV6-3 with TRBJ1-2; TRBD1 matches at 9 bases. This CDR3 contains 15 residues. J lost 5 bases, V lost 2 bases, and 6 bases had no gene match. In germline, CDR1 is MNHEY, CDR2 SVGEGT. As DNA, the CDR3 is TGTGCCAGCAGTTACCGGGACAGGGCGGGGTATGGCTACACCTTC. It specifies CASSYRDRAGYGYTF.

The CDR3 region is CASTPGPYTEAFF. In DNA, the CDR3 is TGTGCCAGCACCCCAGGGCCGTACACTGAAGCTTTCTTT. This chain connects TRBV6-5 to TRBJ1-1, with a weak D call TRBD1 (5 bases). Germline CDR1 is MNHEY and CDR2 is SVGAGI. The CDR3 runs to 13 residues. The V end was cut by 7 bases, the J end by 3 bases, with 12 bases between.

As DNA, the CDR3 is TGCGCCAGCAGTGAGTCAAGTAGTAGCTCCTACGAGCAGTACTTC. This sequence encodes CASSESSSSSYEQYF. The chain recombines TRBV10-2 with TRBJ2-7; D call uncertain. Looked up from germline, CDR1 is WSHSY and CDR2 is SAAADI. The length of the CDR3 is 15 residues. The V gene lost 0 bases and the J gene lost 0 bases, with 9 bases spanning the gap.

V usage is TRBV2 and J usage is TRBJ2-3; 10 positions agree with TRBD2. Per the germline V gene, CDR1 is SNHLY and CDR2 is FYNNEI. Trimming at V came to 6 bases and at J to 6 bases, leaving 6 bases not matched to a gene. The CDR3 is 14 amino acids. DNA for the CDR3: TGTGCCAGCAGACAAACTAGCGGGGCGGATACGCAGTATTTT. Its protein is CASRQTSGADTQYF.